This T cell receptor beta chain was recovered during a study of cytomegalovirus exposure and HLA in healthy donors. The CDR3 is made up of 15 amino acids. Germline CDR1 reads MNHEY; CDR2 reads SMNVEV (reference sequence). The trim removed 9 bases at V and 8 bases at J, leaving 15 bases unmatched. Primers: 60 Vbeta forward and 13 Jbeta reverse. Libraries were prepared by immunoSEQ multiplex PCR; TCRdb keeps only in-frame clonotypes and omits some of them. The sample table sets out about 64,000 clones. This receptor was taken from a woman in her late teens or twenties in good health and CMV-seronegative. The chain combines TRBV27 with TRBJ1-2, with 10 positions matching TRBD1. Input material: PBMCs. In DNA, the CDR3 is TGTGCCAGGTGGGGAACCGGGACAGGGGATCGAGGCTACACCTTC. It encodes CARWGTGTGDRGYTF.